This is a list of T cell receptor beta chains from one sample in a study of cytomegalovirus exposure and HLA in healthy donors. The table came from immunoSEQ multiplex PCR; TCRdb's copy has only in-frame clones and leaves some out. The sample's table shows about 130,000 clones. Material: PBMCs. These receptors originate from a man aged 18 to 30 in good health and CMV-seronegative. Each CDR3 is given with its conserved first and last residue. Each record gives: J gene, D gene, V gene, CDR3 DNA, CDR3 protein. D genes are given only for firm matches.

J: TRBJ1-1
D: .
V: TRBV5-4
DNA: TGTGCCAGCAGCCTGGGACTCCCGAACACTGAAGCTTTCTTT
CDR3: CASSLGLPNTEAFF

J: TRBJ1-1
D: .
V: TRBV4-1
DNA: TGCGCCAGCAGCCATGTGACACTAAAGGGGACTGAAGCTTTCTTT
CDR3: CASSHVTLKGTEAFF

J: TRBJ2-2
D: TRBD2
V: TRBV9
DNA: TGTGCCAGCAGCGACAGCGGGGGCTTGAACACCGGGGAGCTGTTTTTT
CDR3: CASSDSGGLNTGELFF

J: TRBJ2-2
D: TRBD1
V: TRBV4-1
DNA: TGCGCCAGCAGCCGCCGGGACAGGGTAACCGGGGAGCTGTTTTTT
CDR3: CASSRRDRVTGELFF

J: TRBJ2-1
D: TRBD2
V: TRBV5-1
DNA: TGCGCCAGCAGCTTCGAACTAGCGGGGGGGAATGAGCAGTTCTTC
CDR3: CASSFELAGGNEQFF

J: TRBJ1-1
D: .
V: TRBV21-1
DNA: TGTGCCAGCAGCAAAGATCCTGCGGCTGAAGCTTTCTTT
CDR3: CASSKDPAAEAFF

J: TRBJ2-3
D: TRBD1
V: TRBV5-1
DNA: TGCGCCAGCAGCTTGGAGGAAGGGGGCGGAGGAGATACGCAGTATTTT
CDR3: CASSLEEGGGGDTQYF

J: TRBJ1-1
D: .
V: TRBV7-9
DNA: TGTGCCAGCAGCCTCGTCGAAGGAGTCCTTCACACTGAAGCTTTCTTT
CDR3: CASSLVEGVLHTEAFF

J: TRBJ1-3
D: .
V: TRBV4-2
DNA: TGTGCCAGCAGCCAAGATAGGGAGCATGGAAACACCATATATTTT
CDR3: CASSQDREHGNTIYF

J: TRBJ1-2
D: .
V: TRBV18
DNA: TGTGCCAGCTCACCACAAATATCGGGCTATGGCTACACCTTC
CDR3: CASSPQISGYGYTF

J: TRBJ2-1
D: TRBD1
V: TRBV30
DNA: TGTGCCTGGGAGAGGGGACAGGGGAGAGAATTTTTCAATGAGCAGTTCTTC
CDR3: CAWERGQGREFFNEQFF

J: TRBJ1-1
D: .
V: TRBV7-3
DNA: TGTGCCAGCAGCTCGCGCTGGTCCACTGAAGCTTTCTTT
CDR3: CASSSRWSTEAFF

J: TRBJ1-4
D: TRBD1
V: TRBV28
DNA: TGTGCCACCAAGACAGGGGATGAAAAACTGTTTTTT
CDR3: CATKTGDEKLFF

J: TRBJ2-2
D: TRBD1
V: TRBV30
DNA: TGTGCCTGGAGATACAGGGGTGGCACCGGGGAGCTGTTTTTT
CDR3: CAWRYRGGTGELFF

J: TRBJ2-3
D: .
V: TRBV20-1
DNA: TGCAGCTGGCCAGCGGCAGATACGCAGTATTTT
CDR3: CSWPAADTQYF

J: TRBJ1-1
D: .
V: TRBV6-4
DNA: TGTGCCAGCAGTGACTCGTTCGGGGGGACAAAAACTGAAGCTTTCTTT
CDR3: CASSDSFGGTKTEAFF

J: TRBJ1-5
D: .
V: TRBV6-1
DNA: TGTGCCAGCAGTGAACAGGGGAATAGCAATCAGCCCCAGCATTTT
CDR3: CASSEQGNSNQPQHF

J: TRBJ1-1
D: .
V: TRBV5-1
DNA: TGCGCCAGCAGCTTGGCCGGCACAGCTGTTGGCACTGAAGCTTTCTTT
CDR3: CASSLAGTAVGTEAFF

J: TRBJ1-1
D: .
V: TRBV7-3
DNA: TGTGCCAGCAGCTCTGCAGGAACAAAGGAAGCTTTCTTT
CDR3: CASSSAGTKEAFF

J: TRBJ1-1
D: TRBD1
V: TRBV5-1
DNA: TGCGCCAGCAGCTTCTTACAGGGGGCAAGGTGGACTGAAGCTTTCTTT
CDR3: CASSFLQGARWTEAFF

J: TRBJ1-2
D: TRBD1
V: TRBV19
DNA: TGTGCCAGTAGTATCTCTGGAACAGGGGGTGGGGATGGCTACACCTTC
CDR3: CASSISGTGGGDGYTF

J: TRBJ1-3
D: .
V: TRBV2
DNA: TGTGCCAGCAACGACGGACACCGCTCTGGAAACACCATATATTTT
CDR3: CASNDGHRSGNTIYF

J: TRBJ2-1
D: .
V: TRBV7-9
DNA: TGTGCCAGCAGCTTGGACACTTACAATGAGCAGTTCTTC
CDR3: CASSLDTYNEQFF

J: TRBJ2-1
D: .
V: TRBV19
DNA: TGTGCCAGTAGTCGCGGGGGCGCAAACAATGAGCAGTTCTTC
CDR3: CASSRGGANNEQFF

J: TRBJ2-7
D: TRBD1
V: TRBV28
DNA: TGTGCCACCGCAATCCGGGACAGGGGGCCCTTCACCTACGAGCAGTACTTC
CDR3: CATAIRDRGPFTYEQYF

J: TRBJ1-1
D: .
V: TRBV7-9
DNA: TGTGCCAGCAGCTTAGTCAAGGGGTCGAACACTGAAGCTTTCTTT
CDR3: CASSLVKGSNTEAFF

J: TRBJ1-1
D: .
V: TRBV27
DNA: TGTGCCAGCAGTTTATTTCGACTCCCGAACACTGAAGCTTTCTTT
CDR3: CASSLFRLPNTEAFF

J: TRBJ1-1
D: .
V: TRBV30
DNA: TGTGCCTGGAGCGTAACGACAGTCCGGCAGGCTTTCTTT
CDR3: CAWSVTTVRQAFF

J: TRBJ2-7
D: TRBD2
V: TRBV7-6
DNA: TGTGCCAGCAGCTCGGGACTAGCGGGGGGGGCCGAGCAGTACTTC
CDR3: CASSSGLAGGAEQYF

J: TRBJ1-2
D: .
V: TRBV6-4
DNA: TGTGCCAGCAGTGACGTGGCGGGTCCCTATGGCTACACCTTC
CDR3: CASSDVAGPYGYTF

J: TRBJ2-3
D: TRBD2
V: TRBV5-1
DNA: TGCGCCAGCAGCTTGTCCGGGGGGAGCACAGATACGCAGTATTTT
CDR3: CASSLSGGSTDTQYF

J: TRBJ2-7
D: .
V: TRBV5-1
DNA: TGCGCCAGCAGCTTAAGGACAGGGAGGGACGAGCAGTACTTC
CDR3: CASSLRTGRDEQYF

J: TRBJ2-3
D: TRBD2
V: TRBV4-2
DNA: TGTGCCAGCAGACACCTAGCGGGAGAAGATACGCAGTATTTT
CDR3: CASRHLAGEDTQYF

J: TRBJ1-1
D: TRBD1
V: TRBV6-1
DNA: TGTGCCAGCAGAGAGGACAGGGAGGTCACTGAAGCTTTCTTT
CDR3: CASREDREVTEAFF

J: TRBJ1-5
D: .
V: TRBV27
DNA: TGTGCCAGCAGTCCTTCCTCAGGGTTGGGTCAGCCCCAGCATTTT
CDR3: CASSPSSGLGQPQHF